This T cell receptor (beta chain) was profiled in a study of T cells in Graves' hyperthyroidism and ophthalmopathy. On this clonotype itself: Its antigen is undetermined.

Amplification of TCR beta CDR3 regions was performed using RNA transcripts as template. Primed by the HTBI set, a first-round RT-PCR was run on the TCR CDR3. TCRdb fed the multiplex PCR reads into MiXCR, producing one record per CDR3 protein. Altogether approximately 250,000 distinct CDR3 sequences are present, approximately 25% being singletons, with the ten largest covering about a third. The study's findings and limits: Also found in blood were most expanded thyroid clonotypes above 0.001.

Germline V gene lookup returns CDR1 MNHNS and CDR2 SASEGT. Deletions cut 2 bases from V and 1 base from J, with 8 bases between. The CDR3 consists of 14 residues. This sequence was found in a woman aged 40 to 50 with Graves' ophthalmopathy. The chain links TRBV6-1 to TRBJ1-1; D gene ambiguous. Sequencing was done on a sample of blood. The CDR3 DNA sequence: TGTGCCAGCAGTGAAAACTTGGGGAACACTGAAGCTTTCTTT. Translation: CASSENLGNTEAFF.